The entry below gives a single T cell receptor beta chain sequence along with its context. Its antigen is undetermined. The sample belongs to a study of blood T cells in healthy people across ages. Study-level results: The fall in TCR beta diversity per million T cells was roughly linear with age. Samples with more naive T cells showed higher observed beta diversity.

The second PCR ran about 6 to 12 cycles with a sample-barcoded 5' primer and J-beta primers. One entry per CDR3 protein, called by TCRdb with MiXCR from the 5' RACE reads. The sample has roughly 1.9 million distinct CDR3 sequences; 39% are singletons. The CDR3 consists of 13 residues. V lost 5 bases to trimming and J lost 4 bases, with 11 bases between them. Germline values: CDR1 SQVTM, CDR2 ANQGSEA. Healthy Russian Caucasian donors spanned ages about 6 to 100 years. The sequenced sample was blood. The rearrangement joins TRBV29-1 to TRBJ1-4; D may be TRBD1 (5 bases). The clonotype was recovered from a human donor in good health. This CDR3 reads CSVMTANNEKLFF. The DNA for the CDR3 is TGCAGCGTTATGACAGCGAATAATGAAAAACTGTTTTTT.